The source of this T cell receptor beta chain is a study of cytomegalovirus exposure and HLA in healthy donors. This clone is labeled as medium-sized. The antigen remains unidentified. A multiplex PCR was run with 60 Vbeta primers and 13 Jbeta primers. The method was immunoSEQ multiplex PCR; TCRdb's version includes in-frame clones alone and lacks a portion of them. The data contain roughly 130,000 clones, about 8.5% of them singletons. The CDR3 length is 13 residues. V gave up 2 bases and J gave up 9 bases; unmatched junction bases: 5. Germline V gives CDR1 SQVTM, CDR2 ANQGSEA. Overall study results and limits: A missense variant in DCLRE1C was later tied to TCR beta V- and J-gene trimming. As immune exposure information, only CMV serostatus was available.

The sequence derives from a man aged 40-49 years in good health and CMV-seronegative. The chain couples TRBV29-1 to TRBJ1-2; 11 nucleotides line up with TRBD1. What was sequenced was PBMCs. The CDR3: CSVEKGQGASYTF. CDR3 sequence (DNA): TGCAGCGTTGAAAAAGGACAGGGGGCAAGCTACACCTTC.